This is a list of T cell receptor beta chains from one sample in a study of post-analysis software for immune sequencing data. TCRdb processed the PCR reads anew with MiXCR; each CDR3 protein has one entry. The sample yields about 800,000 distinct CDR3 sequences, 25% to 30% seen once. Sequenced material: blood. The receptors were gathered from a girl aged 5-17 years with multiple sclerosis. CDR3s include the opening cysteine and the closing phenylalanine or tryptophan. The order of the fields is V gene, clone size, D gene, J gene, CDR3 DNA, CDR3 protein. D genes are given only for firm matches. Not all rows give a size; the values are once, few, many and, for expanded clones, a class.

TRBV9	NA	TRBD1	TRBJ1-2	TGTGCCAGCAGCTCTAACAGGGGGCGAAACTATGGCTACACCTTC	CASSSNRGRNYGYTF
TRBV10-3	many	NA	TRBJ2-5	TGTGCCATCAGTGAAGCACAGGGTTTTGCAGAGACCCAGTACTTC	CAISEAQGFAETQYF
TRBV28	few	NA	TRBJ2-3	TGTGCCAGCAGTTTATCGTACCACGATGGGGTTGCCCGCACAGATACGCAGTATTTT	CASSLSYHDGVARTDTQYF
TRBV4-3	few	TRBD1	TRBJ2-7	TGCGCCAGCAGTCCCAAGGGGGCAGACAACACCTACGAGCAGTACTTC	CASSPKGADNTYEQYF
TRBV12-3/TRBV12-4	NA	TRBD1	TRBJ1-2	TGTGCCAGCAGTTTGGGTATCGAGACAGGGTTTTTCGGCTACACCTTC	CASSLGIETGFFGYTF
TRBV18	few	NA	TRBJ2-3	TGTGCCAGCTCACCATTGGGGCTTCGCGGAGATACGCAGTATTTT	CASSPLGLRGDTQYF
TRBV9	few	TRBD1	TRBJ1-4	TGTGCCAGCAGCGTAGGAACAGGGGAAGGCGAAAAACTGTTTTTT	CASSVGTGEGEKLFF
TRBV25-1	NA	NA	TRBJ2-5	TGTGCCAGCAGTGAATTTTCGGGCAGGGGAGAGACCCAGTACTTC	CASSEFSGRGETQYF
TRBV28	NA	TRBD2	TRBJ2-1	TGTGCCAGCAGAGAAGTCTTCGGGCCTAGCGGATACAATGAGCAGTTCTTC	CASREVFGPSGYNEQFF
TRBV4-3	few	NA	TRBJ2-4	TGCGCCAGCAGCCAGGAATTCGACCAGCTTAAACTAGTCAAAAACATTCAGTACTTC	CASSQEFDQLKLVKNIQYF
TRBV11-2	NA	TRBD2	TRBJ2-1	TGTGCCAGCAGCTTAGATTCGTCTAGCGGGAGGAACAATGAGCAGTTCTTC	CASSLDSSSGRNNEQFF
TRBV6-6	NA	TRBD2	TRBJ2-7	TGTGCCAGCAGTATTCTTAGCGGGAGAGACTACGAGCAGTACTTC	CASSILSGRDYEQYF
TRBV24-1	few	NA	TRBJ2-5	TGTGCCACCAGTGATCCAGGGGACCGACTAGGGGACCAGTACTTC	CATSDPGDRLGDQYF
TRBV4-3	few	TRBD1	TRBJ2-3	TGCGCCAGCAGCCAGGTACAGGGGAGCACAGATACGCAGTATTTT	CASSQVQGSTDTQYF
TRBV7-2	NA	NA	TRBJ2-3	TGTGCCAACAGCCCCAGGCAGGGGCCATTAACGCAGTATTTT	CANSPRQGPLTQYF
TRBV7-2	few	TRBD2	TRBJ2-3	TGTGCCAGCAGCTTCTGGACGGGACTAGCCACAGATACGCAGTATTTT	CASSFWTGLATDTQYF
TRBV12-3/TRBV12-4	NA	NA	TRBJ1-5	TGTGCCAGCAGCGGGACCTACAATCAGCCCCAGCATTTT	CASSGTYNQPQHF
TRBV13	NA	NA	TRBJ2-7	TGTGCCAGCAGCTCCTTCGGGGAGCGGTCCTACGAGCAGTACTTC	CASSSFGERSYEQYF
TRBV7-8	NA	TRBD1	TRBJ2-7	TGTGCCAGCAGCTTAGCGCTGACAGGGGGACCCTACGAGCAGTACTTC	CASSLALTGGPYEQYF
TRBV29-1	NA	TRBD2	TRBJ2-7	TGCAGCGCTTTCCTCCTTCTAGCGGGGACCTACGAGCAGTACTTC	CSAFLLLAGTYEQYF
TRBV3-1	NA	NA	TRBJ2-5	TGTGCCAGCAACCAGAGGGCCGGGGCCACGGTTTGGGAGACCCAGTACTTC	CASNQRAGATVWETQYF
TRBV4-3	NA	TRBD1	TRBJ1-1	TGCGCCAGCAGCCAAGATTCAGGGGGTCGCACTGAAGCTTTCTTT	CASSQDSGGRTEAFF
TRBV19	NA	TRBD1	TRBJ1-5	TGTGCCAGTAGTACCCCAAGACAGGGCGGGCAGCCCCAGCATTTT	CASSTPRQGGQPQHF
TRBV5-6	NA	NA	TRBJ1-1	TGTGCCAGCAGCTTGGGTCCAAAAGGGAACACTGAAGCTTTCTTT	CASSLGPKGNTEAFF
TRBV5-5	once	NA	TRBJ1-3	TGTGCCAGCAGCTCGAAGGGACATCAACCCAGCTCTGGAAACACCATATATTTT	CASSSKGHQPSSGNTIYF